This paragraph reports one TCR beta chain. Its antigen is currently not known. No base-level quality is on record; no much larger clone is a single base apart. The data originate from a study of shared clonotypes between healthy human individuals (dated by TCRdb to 2020 to 2021). Turning to the overall study: A couple of women and three men aged 18 to 49 years were included in the cohort. For each donor, CD4 naive and CD4 memory were each run on three plates, CD8 naive on two plates, and CD8 memory on one plate. To increase sequencing depth and limit assay-specific biases, TCR repertoire library preparation and sequencing were carried out by different laboratories using diverse techniques. To estimate repertoire size and how much clonotypes are shared between individuals, the study performed deep sequencing of blood TCR repertoires from a few healthy adults. Leukapheresis yielded between about 0.9 and 8.9 billion PBMCs per donor.

Healthy HIV-negative adults with no recently reported acute infections or vaccinations were included as donors. Only Caucasian adults living in Nashville, Tennessee, USA were represented among the donors. Magnetic negative selection was used to enrich CD4+ T cells, after which naive cells were positively selected on CD45RA and the negative fraction became the memory subset. After blood collection by leukapheresis, PBMCs were isolated using Ficoll-Histopaque density gradient centrifugation and then cryopreserved in the vapor phase of liquid nitrogen. Analytical flow cytometry was used to check the purity and quantity of each magnetically sorted T cell population. Genomic DNA was isolated from each sorted fraction and quantified by UV absorbance on a Nanodrop 2000c. Using the deep immunoSEQ assay, multiplex PCR amplified TCR CDR3 regions from genomic DNA. Extracted genomic DNA from each cell subset was spread evenly across all wells of several immunoSEQ 96-well plates, with each plate serving as a replicate. For sorted subsets, about 200 ng genomic DNA, equal to about 30,000 T cell genomes, was loaded into each replicate PCR. Purified libraries were quantified with a Qubit 3.0 fluorometer, sized on a Bioanalyzer 2100, and re-quantified with the KAPA Library Quantification kit. A separate single-read 150-cycle Illumina NextSeq 550 flow cell was used to sequence each immunoSEQ 96-well plate. For the original study's pipeline: Because the immunoSEQ output held only junctional sequences and lacked quality scores, the filtering could not match the filtering applied to full-length reads. To assign V/J genes and CDR3, sequences were annotated against IMGT germline references using PyIR, a Python wrapper for IgBLAST v1.9. Reads were filtered out if the reads had weak V/J assignments (E-value above 1e-6), no CDR3, stop codons, out-of-frame junctions, or ambiguous translated residues. V3J clonotypes were defined as sequences sharing an identical inferred V gene, J gene, and CDR3 amino acid sequence. Percentage overlap between repertoires was calculated by dividing the number of shared unique clonotypes by the size of the smaller repertoire. RTK rarefaction, the Chao1 estimator, and Recon v2.1 estimates of unobserved clonotypes were used to assess repertoire richness. For all TCRbeta clonotypes obtained by the gDNA method from a few donors, generation probabilities were computed with OLGA. Not all clones reach the TCRdb copy of this immuneACCESS table, which keeps in-frame sequences only. Checked studies attribute under half of the gap to unresolved V genes and leave the rest unexplained. V and J calls and clone size follow that table, whereas D and trimming were derived from the DNA. The sample table contains millions of clones; only one count was recorded for 95% of them. The ten largest clones represent 0.13% of the sample.

Overall study outcomes, separate from this receptor: Because the study included a small number of donors, the genetic and exposure-history diversity represented was limited. Rarefaction of sorted-subset datasets indicated incomplete sequencing despite the large sequencing depth. Sharing across four donors was observed for approximately 4.6% of naive CD4, about 3.2% of naive CD8, over 2% of memory CD4, and about 0.4% of memory CD8 clonotypes. Higher generation probabilities were observed for clonotypes shared by all four sorted-subset donors than for non-shared clonotypes. Estimated clonotype richness was generally larger for naive than for memory subsets. Based on pairwise subsampling, the degree of clonotype sharing among donors was expected to be affected by sequencing depth. Sampling was restricted to blood, and TCR repertoires in tissues likely differ from the TCR repertoires found in blood.

The clonotype originates from a young man in good health. The sequenced material came from naive CD4+ T cells sorted from blood. This sample's cell subset or site label indicates: CD45RA+ positively selected.

The CDR3 reads as follows: CASSLDRQGKTKNIQYF. Read as DNA, the sequence is TGCGCCAGCAGCTTGGATCGACAGGGGAAGACCAAAAACATTCAGTACTTC. The chain uses TRBV5-1 and TRBJ2-4; TRBD1 aligns with 8 central bases. Counted from cysteine to phenylalanine, this CDR3 has 17 amino acids. This entry keeps only the CDR3 DNA: 51 bases, framed from base 1. Trimmed from V: 0 bases; trimmed from J: 2 bases; junction bases lacking a gene match: 7. The germline V gene sets CDR1 to SGHRS and CDR2 to YFSETQ.